These 20 T cell receptor beta chains were sequenced from one sample in a study of OX40 agonist ivuxolimab in advanced cancers. Some clones are missing from TCRdb's copy, which holds only in-frame ones; the method was immunoSEQ multiplex PCR. The table lists 14,000 to 15,000 clones, roughly 79% of them singletons. The starting material was CD4+ or CD8+ T cells sorted from blood, obtained in a trial of the OX40 agonist ivuxolimab. The source of these receptors is an adult with an advanced solid tumor such as melanoma, head and neck, liver or kidney cancer.

The chain uses TRBV25-1 and TRBJ2-5, with 9 bases identical to TRBD1. Germline lookup yields CDR1 MGHDK and CDR2 SYGVNS. CDR3 size: 17 residues. J gave up 2 bases and V 0 bases, and 7 bases lay outside the gene matches. This CDR3 reads CASSEYFGDRVQETQYF. CDR3 bases: TGTGCCAGCAGTGAATATTTCGGGGACAGGGTACAAGAGACCCAGTACTTC.

This rearrangement joins TRBV2 to TRBJ2-6; 8 positions match TRBD1. The V segment lost 6 bases and the J segment 0 bases; nucleotides outside the gene matches: 10. Germline-derived CDR1 and CDR2 are SNHLY and FYNNEI. The CDR3 runs to 18 residues. The CDR3: CASRIPGQVYSGANVLTF. The CDR3, as DNA: TGTGCCAGCAGGATTCCGGGACAGGTTTACTCTGGGGCCAACGTCCTGACTTTC. Full variable domain (remainder filled in from reference TRBV2 and TRBJ2-6): EPEVTQTPSHQVTQMGQEVILRCVPISNHLYFYWYRQILGQKVEFLVSFYNNEISEKSEIFDDQFSVERPDGSNFTLKIRSTKLEDSAMYFCASRIPGQVYSGANVLTFGAGSRLTVL.

In its sample, this clone was seen once. The rearrangement links TRBV6-5 to TRBJ1-1, with 8 bases matching TRBD1. The ends lost 1 base at V and 11 bases at J; junction bases unmatched: 6. Per the germline V gene, CDR1 is MNHEY and CDR2 is SVGAGI. The CDR3 runs to 13 residues. The DNA of the CDR3 is TGTGCCAGCAGTTACTTCGGACAGGGAAATGCTTTCTTT. Translation gives CASSYFGQGNAFF.

V and J are TRBV6-5 and TRBJ2-6; no clear D gene. The length of the CDR3 is 15 residues. Germline loops: CDR1 MNHEY, CDR2 SVGAGI. Trimming stripped 6 bases from V and 1 base from J, with 10 bases between. The CDR3: CASSRGLSGANVLTF. CDR3 bases: TGTGCCAGCAGCCGCGGCCTATCTGGGGCCAACGTCCTGACTTTC.

V gene TRBV28 combines with J gene TRBJ2-5; no definite D call. TRBJ2-7 matches the DNA end more closely, so the J call is doubtful. The CDR3 consists of 14 residues. CDR1 MDHEN and CDR2 SYDVKM come from the germline V gene. CDR3 protein: CASSLGRAQYEQYF. The CDR3 DNA reads as TGTGCCAGCAGTTTAGGACGGGCACAATACGAGCAGTACTTC.

The chain is built from TRBV9 and TRBJ2-7; a weak D match, TRBD1 (6 bases). Trimming stripped 4 bases from V and 3 bases from J, with 20 bases between. Germline V gene sequence: CDR1 SGDLS, CDR2 YYNGEE. The CDR3 loop spans 16 amino acids. The CDR3 nucleotides read TGTGCCAGCAGCCCTCTCCCGACAGGAGAGAACTACGAGCAGTACTTC. Residues: CASSPLPTGENYEQYF.

This clone was picked up a small number of times. The J gene is TRBJ1-1, the V gene TRBV5-6; no firm D call. CDR1 is SGHDT and CDR2 is YYEEEE in the germline V gene. This CDR3 comprises 14 residues. Trimming removed 1 base at V and 8 bases at J, with 15 bases between. The DNA for the CDR3 is TGTGCCAGCAGCTTGTTTGGCCAGGTTATAGAAGCTTTCTTT. It yields the protein CASSLFGQVIEAFF.

This clone was picked up a small number of times. The chain combines TRBV2 with TRBJ2-7, with D unresolved. The CDR3 loop spans 10 amino acids. Germline V gene data show CDR1 as SNHLY and CDR2 as FYNNEI. The ends were cut back, 7 bases at V and 6 bases at J, with 7 bases in the middle. The CDR3 DNA reads as TGTGCCAGCAAAGGCTTCGAGCAGTACTTC. It encodes CASKGFEQYF.

The rearrangement links TRBV25-1 to TRBJ2-6; no clear D gene. The CDR3 sequence is 14 residues long. V shed 3 bases and J shed 4 bases, with 7 bases lying between them. The germline V gene encodes CDR1 MGHDK and CDR2 SYGVNS. Written as DNA, the CDR3 is TGTGCCAGCAGTGACGATCCCGGGGCCAACGTCCTGACTTTC. This codes for CASSDDPGANVLTF.

The rearrangement joins TRBV5-6 to TRBJ1-5, with 9 bases lining up with TRBD1. CDR1 is SGHDT, CDR2 YYEEEE, per germline. V was pared by 4 bases and J by 6 bases, with 5 bases of the junction left unmatched. This CDR3 has 14 residues. CDR3 nucleotides: TGTGCCAGCAGCCTATGGACAGGGGTTCAGCCCCAGCATTTT. Its protein is CASSLWTGVQPQHF. Full variable domain (rest looked up from reference TRBV5-6 and TRBJ1-5): DAGVTQSPTHLIKTRGQQVTLRCSPKSGHDTVSWYQQALGQGPQFIFQYYEEEERQRGNFPDRFSGHQFPNYSSELNVNALLLGDSALYLCASSLWTGVQPQHFGDGTRLSIL.

By frequency in the sample, this clone is medium-sized (0.01 to 0.1%). The chain couples TRBV21-1 to TRBJ1-4. TRBV21-1 is a pseudogene locus. The CDR3 contains 15 residues. CDR3 nucleotides: TGTGCCAGCAGCAAAGGTAGACCAACTAATGAAAAACTGTTTTTT. Encoded protein: CASSKGRPTNEKLFF.

In nucleotides, the CDR3 is TGTGCCAGCAGCCAAGACCAGGTGGAGGGACCAGAGACCCAGTACTTC. It codes for CASSQDQVEGPETQYF. The chain joins TRBV5-4 to TRBJ2-5; tentatively, D is TRBD2 (6 bases). V was clipped by 4 bases and J by 4 bases, with 20 bases between them. Looked up from germline, CDR1 is SGHNT and CDR2 is YYREEE (reference sequence). The CDR3 length is 16 residues.

This chain links TRBV28 with TRBJ1-4, with D uncertain. The CDR3 has 16 residues. V dropped 4 bases and J dropped 4 bases, with 16 bases sitting between them. CDR1 is MDHEN and CDR2 is SYDVKM in the germline V gene. This CDR3 is CASSSYPDRSNEKLFF. As DNA, the CDR3 is TGTGCCAGCAGTTCTTACCCGGACCGCAGTAATGAAAAACTGTTTTTT.

This chain uses TRBV5-1 with TRBJ1-6; D is undetermined. CDR1 is SGHRS and CDR2 is YFSETQ in the germline V gene. Trimming cost V 0 bases and J 7 bases, with 5 bases left between them. The CDR3 contains 13 residues. The CDR3 DNA is TGCGCCAGCAGCTTGGATTGGAATTCACCCCTCCACTTT. As protein: CASSLDWNSPLHF.

This chain uses TRBV6-6 with TRBJ2-5; 12 nucleotides align to TRBD2. CDR1 MNHNY and CDR2 SVGAGI come from the germline V gene (reference sequence). The CDR3 totals 15 residues. J lost 5 bases, V lost 6 bases, and 7 bases had no gene match. Here the CDR3 DNA reads TGTGCCAGCAGATCTAGCGGGAGGGCCCGGGAGACCCAGTACTTC. Translation: CASRSSGRARETQYF.

The V gene is TRBV11-2, the J gene TRBJ2-7, with 9 bases matching TRBD2. CDR1 is SGHAT, CDR2 FQNNGV, per germline. The trim removed 1 base at V and 7 bases at J, leaving 5 bases unmatched. The CDR3 covers 14 residues. CDR3 residues: CASSLVAGEREQYF. CDR3 coding DNA: TGTGCCAGCAGCTTAGTAGCGGGAGAGCGGGAGCAGTACTTC.

This chain links TRBV30 with TRBJ2-6; possibly TRBD2 for D (5 bases). The germline V gene encodes CDR1 GTSNPN and CDR2 SVGIG (reference sequence). V was shortened by 2 bases and J by 1 base, with 9 bases between the two germline ends. This CDR3 contains 15 residues. The CDR3 reads CAWSKEGSGANVLTF. DNA of the CDR3: TGTGCCTGGAGTAAAGAGGGTTCTGGGGCCAACGTCCTGACTTTC.

The chain combines TRBV9 with TRBJ2-1; D possibly corresponds to TRBD2 (5 bases). Trimming took off 0 bases at V and 7 bases at J, with 14 bases between the two ends. CDR1 is SGDLS, CDR2 YYNGEE, per germline. The CDR3 covers 15 residues. The CDR3 loop reads CASSVEGSSRNEQFF. CDR3 DNA: TGTGCCAGCAGCGTAGAAGGGAGTAGCAGGAATGAGCAGTTCTTC.

This chain connects TRBV9 to TRBJ2-2, with D possibly TRBD2 on 7 matching bases. Germline V lookup: CDR1 SGDLS, CDR2 YYNGEE. CDR3 size: 17 residues. Trimming left V 3 bases short and J 0 bases short, with 15 bases between. CDR3 in amino acids: CASSGGLAEANTGELFF. Written as DNA, the CDR3 is TGTGCCAGCAGCGGGGGGCTAGCGGAGGCGAACACCGGGGAGCTGTTTTTT.

This chain uses TRBV15 with TRBJ2-1; 8 bases match TRBD1. This CDR3 comprises 14 residues. Germline V lookup: CDR1 LNHNV, CDR2 YYDKDF (reference sequence). After removal of 2 bases from V and 9 bases from J, the junction contained 6 bases not matched to a gene. The CDR3 DNA follows: TGTGCCACCAGCAGAACATTAACAGGGGGTGAGCAGTTCTTC. Residues: CATSRTLTGGEQFF.